Below, one T cell receptor beta chain is given with its context. The sample originates from a study of control samples from healthy donors and cancer patients. Produced via immunoSEQ multiplex PCR; TCRdb's table is partial and in-frame only. This repertoire shows 80,000 to 100,000 clones, 75% to 85% found once; its top ten account for roughly a tenth. Germline assignment: CDR1 SGHRS and CDR2 YFSETQ. Trimming pared 0 bases from V and 8 bases from J, leaving 12 bases between. The CDR3 has 15 amino acids. The rearrangement joins TRBV5-1 to TRBJ1-6, with a possible D match to TRBD1 (5 bases). Sequencing used blood. The receptor was isolated from a woman aged 25 to 45 in good health. CDR3 in amino acids: CASSLVGAMDSPLHF. In nucleotides, the CDR3 is TGCGCCAGCAGCTTGGTAGGGGCCATGGATTCACCCCTCCACTTT.